A single sample is the source of the 31 T cell receptor beta chains below, sequenced in a study of cytomegalovirus exposure and HLA in healthy donors. This PCR relied on a set of 60 Vbeta primers and 13 Jbeta primers. Measured with immunoSEQ multiplex PCR; TCRdb has only the in-frame clones, and not every one. Of about 270,000 clones in the sample, more than 80% were seen once. Sequencing input: PBMCs. These receptors were taken from a man aged 40-50 years in good health and CMV-seropositive.

The rearrangement links TRBV5-4 to TRBJ1-1; a weak D match, TRBD1 (6 bases). The CDR3 consists of 15 residues. V was trimmed by 4 bases and J by 0 bases, leaving 13 bases between them. Per the germline V gene, CDR1 is SGHNT and CDR2 is YYREEE (reference sequence). This chain's CDR3 is CASSMKQGVNTEAFF. The CDR3 coding sequence is TGTGCCAGCAGCATGAAACAGGGTGTGAACACTGAAGCTTTCTTT.

V gene TRBV19 combines with J gene TRBJ2-7, with 8 bases aligning to TRBD2. The V gene end was trimmed by 6 bases and the J gene end by 3 bases; junction bases not matched to a gene: 10. In germline, CDR1 is LNHDA, CDR2 SQIVND (reference sequence). The CDR3 covers 15 residues. The CDR3 DNA follows: TGTGCCAGTAGCTCTTTTGGACTAGCAAGCTACGAGCAGTACTTC. Translation gives CASSSFGLASYEQYF.

The chain carries TRBV27 and TRBJ2-1; D possibly corresponds to TRBD2 (5 bases). CDR3 length equals 13 residues. Germline V gene sequence: CDR1 MNHEY, CDR2 SMNVEV (reference sequence). V shed 5 bases and J shed 3 bases, with 8 bases lying between them. CDR3 DNA: TGTGCCAGCAGTCTCCGGGACTACAATGAGCAGTTCTTC. It codes for CASSLRDYNEQFF.

The chain employs TRBV15 and TRBJ2-7; 8 bases agree with TRBD1. Looked up from germline, CDR1 is LNHNV and CDR2 is YYDKDF (reference sequence). The CDR3 is made up of 16 amino acids. J was trimmed by 0 bases and V by 3 bases; bases with no gene match: 7. The CDR3 nucleotides read TGTGCCACCAGCAGGTTGCCTGACAGGGGCTCCTACGAGCAGTACTTC. Translation gives CATSRLPDRGSYEQYF.

This chain uses TRBV6-1 with TRBJ1-5, with 11 bases lining up with TRBD1. The junction had 2 bases not matched to a gene; V was cut back by 1 base and J by 6 bases. CDR1 is MNHNS and CDR2 is SASEGT in the germline V gene. This CDR3 has 15 amino acids. CDR3 protein: CASSEGTGGFQPQHF. For the CDR3, the DNA is TGTGCCAGCAGTGAAGGGACAGGGGGCTTTCAGCCCCAGCATTTT.

A few counts support this clone. V gene TRBV6-1 combines with J gene TRBJ1-5, with 12 nucleotides matching TRBD1. Germline CDR1 MNHNS, CDR2 SASEGT. J gave up 9 bases and V 4 bases, and 7 bases lay outside the gene matches. The CDR3 consists of 15 residues. This CDR3 is CASSGPGTGGRPQHF. The CDR3 DNA sequence: TGTGCCAGCAGTGGGCCCGGGACAGGGGGCCGGCCCCAGCATTTT.

The chain couples TRBV6-5 to TRBJ2-7; 8 nucleotides line up with TRBD2. With 6 bases clipped from V and 4 bases from J, the junction kept 8 bases outside the gene matches. Germline V gene sequence: CDR1 MNHEY, CDR2 SVGAGI. CDR3 size: 14 residues. CDR3 sequence reads: CASSSGLGSYEQYF. DNA of the CDR3: TGTGCCAGCAGCTCGGGACTAGGTTCGTACGAGCAGTACTTC.

The chain employs TRBV4-3 and TRBJ2-3; 13 bases are shared with TRBD2. The CDR3 extends over 17 amino acids. Unmatched junction bases numbered 2, after V lost 0 bases and J lost 2 bases. CDR1 LGHNA and CDR2 YSLEER come from the germline V gene. The CDR3 protein is CASSQDGTSGITDTQYF. CDR3 nucleotide sequence: TGCGCCAGCAGCCAAGACGGGACTAGCGGGATCACAGATACGCAGTATTTT.

The chain employs TRBV4-1 and TRBJ2-7, with TRBD2 matching 10 bases. The CDR3 has 18 residues. Losses at the gene ends were 0 bases for V and 6 bases for J; bases not matched to a gene: 14. CDR1 is MGHRA and CDR2 is YSYEKL in the germline V gene. CDR3 DNA sequence: TGCGCCAGCAGCCAAGACAGGGAGCGGGAGGGCCGGGGGAGCGAGCAGTACTTC. Its translation is CASSQDREREGRGSEQYF.

The genes are TRBV9 and TRBJ1-1; D is undetermined. Germline V lookup: CDR1 SGDLS, CDR2 YYNGEE. Deletions cut 4 bases from V and 1 base from J, with 17 bases between. The CDR3 consists of 16 residues. The CDR3 nucleotides read TGTGCCAGCAGCTCCCTCGGTGCTGCGAAGAACACTGAAGCTTTCTTT. Amino acid sequence: CASSSLGAAKNTEAFF.

This clone was counted only a few times. This chain's CDR3 is CASSPPGLALNEQFF. The CDR3 DNA reads TGTGCCAGCTCCCCGCCGGGACTAGCGTTAAATGAGCAGTTCTTC. The chain employs TRBV18 and TRBJ2-1, with TRBD2 matching 10 bases. Germline CDR1 reads KGHSH; CDR2 reads LQKENI. Germline trimming cut 6 bases from V and 7 bases from J; bases unmatched to any gene: 9. CDR3 length: 15 amino acids. The whole variable domain, filled in from reference TRBV18 and TRBJ2-1, reads NAGVMQNPRHLVRRRGQEARLRCSPMKGHSHVYWYRQLPEEGLKFMVYLQKENIIDESGMPKERFSAEFPKEGPSILRIQQVVRGDSAAYFCASSPPGLALNEQFFGPGTRLTVL.

The rearrangement joins TRBV19 to TRBJ1-1; 8 nucleotides line up with TRBD1. Looked up from germline, CDR1 is LNHDA and CDR2 is SQIVND (reference sequence). CDR3 length: 15 residues. Trimming at V came to 5 bases and at J to 4 bases, leaving 9 bases not matched to a gene. The CDR3 DNA sequence: TGTGCCAGTAGTGTTGGACAGGGCGTGAGCACTGAAGCTTTCTTT. The encoded protein is CASSVGQGVSTEAFF.

The chain links TRBV28 to TRBJ2-3; weak D call: TRBD2 (6 bases). The CDR3 runs 14 residues. Deletions cut 7 bases from V and 0 bases from J, with 11 bases between. CDR1 and CDR2 (germline): MDHEN, SYDVKM. The CDR3 coding sequence is TGTGCCAGCACTCCGGGACTCAGCACAGATACGCAGTATTTT. Its translation: CASTPGLSTDTQYF.

V is TRBV15 and J is TRBJ2-2, with TRBD2 matching over 7 bases. V lost 0 bases and J lost 1; bases outside the gene matches: 5. The CDR3 is 17 residues long. The germline V gene has CDR1 LNHNV and CDR2 YYDKDF (reference sequence). The CDR3 reads CATSRDLASGNTGELFF. In DNA, the CDR3 is TGTGCCACCAGCAGAGATCTGGCTAGCGGGAACACCGGGGAGCTGTTTTTT.

The chain uses TRBV28 and TRBJ2-6; D unresolved. The V end lost 6 bases, the J end lost 4 bases, and 7 bases lay between the germline ends. Germline lookup yields CDR1 MDHEN and CDR2 SYDVKM. The CDR3 length is 13 residues. This CDR3 reads CASSPLGANVLTF. The CDR3 DNA reads TGTGCCAGCAGCCCCCTGGGGGCCAACGTCCTGACTTTC.

The chain employs TRBV5-1 and TRBJ2-7, with 10 positions matching TRBD1. The CDR3 totals 17 residues. The germline V gene encodes CDR1 SGHRS and CDR2 YFSETQ. Unmatched junction bases numbered 12, after V lost 3 bases and J lost 3 bases. The CDR3 region has the DNA TGCGCCAGCAGCTCGAGGCCTGGGACAGGGGCCTTCTACGAGCAGTACTTC. Translating gives CASSSRPGTGAFYEQYF.

V usage is TRBV4-2 and J usage is TRBJ2-3, with TRBD2 as a possible D gene (5 bases). Germline values: CDR1 LGHNA, CDR2 YNFKEQ. Trimming took off 0 bases at V and 5 bases at J, with 18 bases between the two ends. This CDR3 region has 17 residues. The CDR3 DNA is TGTGCCAGCAGCCAAGATCTGGGCGGGCAGTGGGAAGATACGCAGTATTTT. Its protein product is CASSQDLGGQWEDTQYF.

The V and J genes are TRBV2 and TRBJ2-6, with TRBD1 as a possible D gene (5 bases). Trimming took off 4 bases at V and 0 bases at J, with 7 bases between the two ends. CDR1 is SNHLY and CDR2 is FYNNEI in the germline V gene. The CDR3 length is 15 residues. The CDR3 region is CASSGGHSGANVLTF. As DNA, the CDR3 is TGTGCCAGCAGTGGGGGCCACTCTGGGGCCAACGTCCTGACTTTC.

The rearrangement uses TRBV7-9 and TRBJ2-1; 7 bases match TRBD2. V shed 1 base, J shed 8 bases, and the junction held 11 bases outside the gene matches. The CDR3 extends over 16 amino acids. The germline V gene has CDR1 SEHNR and CDR2 FQNEAQ (reference sequence). The CDR3, as DNA: TGTGCCAGCAGCTTAGGAGTGCGGGAGATAAACGATGAGCAGTTCTTC. Residues: CASSLGVREINDEQFF.

With respect to this clone: At one of its ends the junction is not consistent with the germline gene, which may arise from a read error. The chain has TRBV29-1 and TRBJ1-1; no firm D call. There are 11 residues in the CDR3. Germline values: CDR1 SQVTM, CDR2 ANQGSEA. The CDR3 DNA sequence: TGCAGCGTTGCCGGTAACAGTGAAGCTTTCTTT. It yields the protein CSVAGNSEAFF.

This clone was observed a handful of times. This chain links TRBV7-6 with TRBJ2-7; 11 bases match TRBD2. The CDR3 is 14 amino acids. CDR1 is SGHVS, CDR2 FNYEAQ, per germline. V dropped 4 bases and J dropped 2; count of bases not matched to a gene: 1. CDR3 coding DNA: TGTGCCAGCAGCTCGGGACTAGCGGCCTACGAGCAGTACTTC. This gives the protein CASSSGLAAYEQYF.

There are a few counts of this clone. Other DNA sequences in this sample translate to the same CDR3. The rearrangement joins TRBV19 to TRBJ2-3, with D possibly being TRBD2 (5 bases). CDR3 size: 14 residues. Trimming shortened V by 4 bases and J by 0 bases, and 8 bases separated the two germline ends. Germline CDR1 reads LNHDA; CDR2 reads SQIVND (reference sequence). The CDR3, as DNA: TGTGCCAGTAGTACAAGCGGAAGCACAGATACGCAGTATTTT. Amino acids: CASSTSGSTDTQYF.

The V call is TRBV18, the J call TRBJ2-3, with TRBD1 identical over 8 bases. Germline-derived CDR1 and CDR2 are KGHSH and LQKENI. CDR3 length equals 17 residues. Trimming took 0 bases from V and 2 from J; bases not matched to a gene: 7. The CDR3 loop is CASSPPRTGINTDTQYF. The DNA of the CDR3 is TGTGCCAGCTCACCACCGAGGACAGGGATTAACACAGATACGCAGTATTTT.

The CDR3 nucleotides are TGTGCCAGCAGCTCCCGCGAAGGGGGAAGCAATCAGCCCCAGCATTTT. It encodes CASSSREGGSNQPQHF. V and J are TRBV9 and TRBJ1-5, with D possibly being TRBD1 (6 bases). The V gene's germline CDR1 is SGDLS and CDR2 YYNGEE. This CDR3 is built from 16 residues. V lost 4 bases, J lost 1 base, and 15 bases lay in between.

V is TRBV5-1 and J is TRBJ2-7, with a possible D match to TRBD1 (6 bases). There are 16 residues in the CDR3. Trimming took 1 base from V and 1 from J, leaving 15 bases between them. The germline V gene encodes CDR1 SGHRS and CDR2 YFSETQ. CDR3: CASSLNPGVGSYEQYF. The CDR3 bases are TGCGCCAGCAGCTTGAATCCAGGGGTAGGGTCCTACGAGCAGTACTTC.

V is TRBV6-1 and J is TRBJ1-2; no clear D gene. The CDR3 is 15 amino acids. Germline CDR1 MNHNS, CDR2 SASEGT. With 1 base removed from V and 3 bases from J, the gap between germline ends came to 12 bases. CDR3 region: CASSEGYGVDYGYTF. CDR3 DNA: TGTGCCAGCAGTGAAGGGTACGGGGTTGACTATGGCTACACCTTC.

This rearrangement joins TRBV5-1 to TRBJ2-7, with D perhaps matching TRBD2 (6 bases). Germline V gene lookup returns CDR1 SGHRS and CDR2 YFSETQ. CDR3 size: 15 residues. Trimming took 0 bases from V and 0 from J, leaving 10 bases between them. CDR3 protein: CASSLEAGHSYEQYF. For the CDR3, the DNA is TGCGCCAGCAGCTTGGAGGCGGGGCACTCCTACGAGCAGTACTTC.

The chain carries TRBV7-2 and TRBJ2-3; perhaps TRBD1 as D (5 bases). This CDR3 is built from 14 residues. Germline V gene data show CDR1 as SGHTA and CDR2 as FQGNSA. V lost 7 bases to trimming and J lost 2 bases, with 13 bases between them. The CDR3 DNA follows: TGTGCCAGCAACCTGGTGGGGCCCACAGATACGCAGTATTTT. Protein: CASNLVGPTDTQYF.

This chain joins TRBV19 and TRBJ2-4; 8 bases match TRBD1. Trimming removed 4 bases from V and 7 bases from J; junction bases left unmatched: 9. Germline CDR1 and CDR2: LNHDA and SQIVND (reference sequence). This CDR3 has 15 residues. CDR3 nucleotides: TGTGCCAGTAGTAGCGCAGGGGGCGACTTGAACATTCAGTACTTC. It codes for CASSSAGGDLNIQYF.

J is TRBJ2-3 and V is TRBV7-9, with D tentatively TRBD1 (6 bases). Germline V lookup: CDR1 SEHNR, CDR2 FQNEAQ (reference sequence). V lost 8 bases and J lost 0, with 12 bases in between. CDR3 size: 14 residues. In nucleotides, the CDR3 is TGTGCCAGCGGGAGAGGGACAAGCACAGATACGCAGTATTTT. It translates to CASGRGTSTDTQYF.

The rearrangement links TRBV5-1 to TRBJ2-7; unclear D gene. Germline loops: CDR1 SGHRS, CDR2 YFSETQ. Deletions cut 2 bases from V and 7 bases from J, with 13 bases between. There are 13 residues in the CDR3. CDR3 residues: CASSLNTGGEQYF. CDR3 coding DNA: TGCGCCAGCAGCTTAAACACTGGCGGAGAGCAGTACTTC.